A selection of T cell receptor beta chains follows, all from one sample in a study of shared clonotypes between healthy human individuals. Clones were read by immunoSEQ multiplex PCR, and TCRdb kept only the in-frame ones, dropping some. This table has around 1.5 million clones, approximately 98% appearing once. Input material: naive CD4+ T cells sorted from blood. The receptors were sampled from a man younger than 40 in good health. Both conserved end residues are part of each CDR3. The D gene is left open where the match is weak. Size is stated for part of the rows, as once, few or many counts, or as a class when the clone is expanded.

j_call: TRBJ1-1; d_call: NA; v_call: TRBV5-1; clone_size: NA; cdr3_nt: TGCGCCAGCAGCTTGGACAGCGGGAACACTGAAGCTTTCTTT; cdr3_aa: CASSLDSGNTEAFF
j_call: TRBJ2-1; d_call: NA; v_call: TRBV25-1; clone_size: NA; cdr3_nt: TGTGCCAGCAGTAACTACAATGAGCAGTTCTTC; cdr3_aa: CASSNYNEQFF
j_call: TRBJ2-2; d_call: TRBD2; v_call: TRBV28; clone_size: NA; cdr3_nt: TGTGCCAGCAGTACCGGGACTAGCACCGGGGAGCTGTTTTTT; cdr3_aa: CASSTGTSTGELFF
j_call: TRBJ2-5; d_call: NA; v_call: TRBV7-7; clone_size: NA; cdr3_nt: TGTGCCAGCAGCTTAGGGCCCAAAGAGACCCAGTACTTC; cdr3_aa: CASSLGPKETQYF
j_call: TRBJ2-7; d_call: NA; v_call: TRBV5-1; clone_size: NA; cdr3_nt: TGCGCCAGCAAAGGAGGCAGGGGTCGCGACGAGCAGTACTTC; cdr3_aa: CASKGGRGRDEQYF
j_call: TRBJ1-5; d_call: TRBD1; v_call: TRBV6-5; clone_size: few; cdr3_nt: TGTGCCAGCAGACTCACAGGGGATAGCAATCAGCCCCAGCATTTT; cdr3_aa: CASRLTGDSNQPQHF
j_call: TRBJ2-5; d_call: NA; v_call: TRBV10-1; clone_size: NA; cdr3_nt: TGCGCCAGCAGTGCATCCCGGGGGGCTGTAAAAGAGACCCAGTACTTC; cdr3_aa: CASSASRGAVKETQYF
j_call: TRBJ1-3; d_call: NA; v_call: TRBV21-1; clone_size: NA; cdr3_nt: TGTGCCAGCAGCACTAGAGACAGGGCCGGAAACACCATATATTTT; cdr3_aa: CASSTRDRAGNTIYF
j_call: TRBJ1-4; d_call: TRBD1; v_call: TRBV7-9; clone_size: NA; cdr3_nt: TGTGCCAGCAGCTTAAAAATCGGGACAGGTGCTTTATCTAATGAAAAACTGTTTTTT; cdr3_aa: CASSLKIGTGALSNEKLFF
j_call: TRBJ1-5; d_call: NA; v_call: TRBV6-5; clone_size: NA; cdr3_nt: TGTGCCAGTAGGAGTCAGGGTTTCCATCAGCCCCAGCATTTT; cdr3_aa: CASRSQGFHQPQHF
j_call: TRBJ1-1; d_call: NA; v_call: TRBV10-2; clone_size: NA; cdr3_nt: TGCGCCAGCAGGGTGACGGGGAACACTGAAGCTTTCTTT; cdr3_aa: CASRVTGNTEAFF
j_call: TRBJ1-5; d_call: NA; v_call: TRBV19; clone_size: once; cdr3_nt: TGTGCCAGTAGTATAGGACCGACAAATCAGCCCCAGCATTTT; cdr3_aa: CASSIGPTNQPQHF
j_call: TRBJ1-5; d_call: TRBD1; v_call: TRBV6-6; clone_size: NA; cdr3_nt: TGTGCCAGCAGTTACTCGTCGGGACAGGCTACAAAGCATTTT; cdr3_aa: CASSYSSGQATKHF
j_call: TRBJ2-4; d_call: TRBD1; v_call: TRBV5-4; clone_size: NA; cdr3_nt: TGTGCCAGCAGCCACCGGACAGGGGACAAAAACATTCAGTACTTC; cdr3_aa: CASSHRTGDKNIQYF
j_call: TRBJ1-1; d_call: NA; v_call: TRBV9; clone_size: NA; cdr3_nt: TGTGCCAGCAGCGTGAGCACTGAAGCTTTCTTT; cdr3_aa: CASSVSTEAFF
j_call: TRBJ1-5; d_call: TRBD1; v_call: TRBV19; clone_size: NA; cdr3_nt: TGTGCCAGTACCCCACTGACAGGGCTTTCCTTGCATTTT; cdr3_aa: CASTPLTGLSLHF
j_call: TRBJ1-2; d_call: NA; v_call: TRBV5-1; clone_size: NA; cdr3_nt: TGCGCCAGCAGCCCGGGCGTGGGGACCTGGGAAGGCTACACCTTC; cdr3_aa: CASSPGVGTWEGYTF
j_call: TRBJ1-5; d_call: NA; v_call: TRBV7-9; clone_size: once; cdr3_nt: TGTGCCAGCAGCTTAGCGCTCGGAGGAGAGAATCAGCCCCAGCATTTT; cdr3_aa: CASSLALGGENQPQHF
j_call: TRBJ1-5; d_call: NA; v_call: TRBV28; clone_size: NA; cdr3_nt: TGTGCCAGCAGTCCCGTTCAGGGGAAAGGAAATCAGCCCCAGCATTTT; cdr3_aa: CASSPVQGKGNQPQHF
j_call: TRBJ1-1; d_call: NA; v_call: TRBV27; clone_size: NA; cdr3_nt: TGTGCCAGCAGTCCCAGCCCGCCTGTGAACACTGAAGCTTTCTTT; cdr3_aa: CASSPSPPVNTEAFF
j_call: TRBJ2-2; d_call: NA; v_call: TRBV18; clone_size: NA; cdr3_nt: TGTGCCAGCTCACCAGGAAGGAACACCGGGGAGCTGTTTTTT; cdr3_aa: CASSPGRNTGELFF
j_call: TRBJ2-7; d_call: TRBD2; v_call: TRBV11-2; clone_size: once; cdr3_nt: TGTGCCAGCAGCGGCCGACTAGCGGGATCATACGAGCAGTACTTC; cdr3_aa: CASSGRLAGSYEQYF
j_call: TRBJ1-3; d_call: NA; v_call: TRBV6-1; clone_size: few; cdr3_nt: TGTGCCAGCAGTGAACTGCCAGGCTACGGAAACACCATATATTTT; cdr3_aa: CASSELPGYGNTIYF
j_call: TRBJ2-3; d_call: NA; v_call: TRBV11-3; clone_size: once; cdr3_nt: TGTGCCAGCAGCTTTTCTCCTGCTACAGATACGCAGTATTTT; cdr3_aa: CASSFSPATDTQYF
j_call: TRBJ2-7; d_call: TRBD1; v_call: TRBV2; clone_size: NA; cdr3_nt: TGTGCCAGCAGTAGACAGGGCGGACCTTGGGAGCAGTACTTC; cdr3_aa: CASSRQGGPWEQYF
j_call: TRBJ2-1; d_call: TRBD2; v_call: TRBV6-5; clone_size: NA; cdr3_nt: TGTGCCAGCAGTGGGGCTTTGGGAGGGTTTGATGAGCAGTTCTTC; cdr3_aa: CASSGALGGFDEQFF
j_call: TRBJ2-1; d_call: NA; v_call: TRBV5-1; clone_size: NA; cdr3_nt: TGCGCCAGCAGCTTGGAAGGGGACTCCTACAATGAGCAGTTCTTC; cdr3_aa: CASSLEGDSYNEQFF
j_call: TRBJ2-5; d_call: NA; v_call: TRBV5-1; clone_size: NA; cdr3_nt: TGCGCCAGCAGCCTCGCCGGGGGAGAGACCCAGTACTTC; cdr3_aa: CASSLAGGETQYF
j_call: TRBJ2-7; d_call: TRBD2; v_call: TRBV30; clone_size: NA; cdr3_nt: TGTGCCTGGAGTGGAGAGGGTCTGGGGAGCGGGAGAATCTACGAGCAGTACTTC; cdr3_aa: CAWSGEGLGSGRIYEQYF
j_call: TRBJ2-2; d_call: NA; v_call: TRBV9; clone_size: NA; cdr3_nt: TGTGCCAGCAGCACGGACGTCGCCGGGGAGCTGTTTTTT; cdr3_aa: CASSTDVAGELFF
j_call: TRBJ2-5; d_call: TRBD2; v_call: TRBV11-2; clone_size: NA; cdr3_nt: TGTGCCAGCAGCCCCACTAGCGGGAGGGCGGATACCCAGTACTTC; cdr3_aa: CASSPTSGRADTQYF
j_call: TRBJ2-1; d_call: NA; v_call: TRBV14; clone_size: NA; cdr3_nt: TGTGCCAGCAGGTTGGCTCCAGACAATGAGCAGTTCTTC; cdr3_aa: CASRLAPDNEQFF
j_call: TRBJ2-1; d_call: TRBD1; v_call: TRBV5-1; clone_size: NA; cdr3_nt: TGCGCCAGCAGCCCGAATCGTGACAGGGGGCGGTACAATGAGCAGTTCTTC; cdr3_aa: CASSPNRDRGRYNEQFF
j_call: TRBJ2-7; d_call: NA; v_call: TRBV19; clone_size: NA; cdr3_nt: TGTGCCAGTAGTACTCCCGACAAACCCAGATACGAGCAGTACTTC; cdr3_aa: CASSTPDKPRYEQYF
j_call: TRBJ2-7; d_call: NA; v_call: TRBV4-1; clone_size: NA; cdr3_nt: TGCGCCAGCAGCCAAGGATCTACCTACGAGCAGTACTTC; cdr3_aa: CASSQGSTYEQYF
j_call: TRBJ2-7; d_call: TRBD2; v_call: TRBV30; clone_size: NA; cdr3_nt: TGTGCCTGGAGTACAGGGGCCCTAGCGGGGGCATCCTACGAGCAGTACTTC; cdr3_aa: CAWSTGALAGASYEQYF
j_call: TRBJ1-2; d_call: NA; v_call: TRBV10-3; clone_size: once; cdr3_nt: TGTGCCATCAGTGACGTGGGCAGATCCTTCTATGGCTACACCTTC; cdr3_aa: CAISDVGRSFYGYTF
j_call: TRBJ2-7; d_call: NA; v_call: TRBV10-1; clone_size: NA; cdr3_nt: TGCGCCAGCAGTGTTAGCGGCTCCTACGAGCAGTACTTC; cdr3_aa: CASSVSGSYEQYF
j_call: TRBJ2-7; d_call: TRBD1; v_call: TRBV29-1; clone_size: NA; cdr3_nt: TGCAGCGTTGATACAGGGGGTTCCTACGAGCAGTACTTC; cdr3_aa: CSVDTGGSYEQYF
j_call: TRBJ1-5; d_call: NA; v_call: TRBV6-6; clone_size: NA; cdr3_nt: TGTGCCAGCGGACACTCCAGCAATCAGCCCCAGCATTTT; cdr3_aa: CASGHSSNQPQHF
j_call: TRBJ1-3; d_call: NA; v_call: TRBV7-6; clone_size: NA; cdr3_nt: TGTGCCAGCAGCGTAACAGGGATGGCTGGAAACACCATATATTTT; cdr3_aa: CASSVTGMAGNTIYF
j_call: TRBJ1-5; d_call: NA; v_call: TRBV28; clone_size: NA; cdr3_nt: TGTGCCAGCAGTTTGGGCGGGGGCAATCAGCCCCAGCATTTT; cdr3_aa: CASSLGGGNQPQHF
j_call: TRBJ2-7; d_call: NA; v_call: TRBV10-3; clone_size: NA; cdr3_nt: TGTGCCATCAGTGAGTCGGGGACATACACCTACGAGCAGTACTTC; cdr3_aa: CAISESGTYTYEQYF
j_call: TRBJ2-1; d_call: TRBD2; v_call: TRBV5-1; clone_size: NA; cdr3_nt: TGCGCCAGTACTAGCGGGAGCTCCTCTTCTTACAATGAGCAGTTCTTC; cdr3_aa: CASTSGSSSSYNEQFF
j_call: TRBJ2-7; d_call: NA; v_call: TRBV5-1; clone_size: NA; cdr3_nt: TGCGCCAGCAGATCACGGGAAACCTACGAGCAGTACTTC; cdr3_aa: CASRSRETYEQYF
j_call: TRBJ2-7; d_call: NA; v_call: TRBV5-1; clone_size: NA; cdr3_nt: TGCGCCAGCAGCTCGAACTACGAGCAGTACTTC; cdr3_aa: CASSSNYEQYF
j_call: TRBJ1-4; d_call: NA; v_call: TRBV29-1; clone_size: once; cdr3_nt: TGCAGCGTTGTAGGGCCTAATGAAAAACTGTTTTTT; cdr3_aa: CSVVGPNEKLFF
j_call: TRBJ1-2; d_call: NA; v_call: TRBV10-3; clone_size: NA; cdr3_nt: TGTGCCATCAGTGACCCCACAGGGCTTTGCACCTTC; cdr3_aa: CAISDPTGLCTF
j_call: TRBJ1-5; d_call: NA; v_call: TRBV9; clone_size: NA; cdr3_nt: TGTGCCAGCAGCGTAGGGGGGTTCAGCAATCAGCCCCAGCATTTT; cdr3_aa: CASSVGGFSNQPQHF
j_call: TRBJ1-3; d_call: NA; v_call: TRBV25-1; clone_size: NA; cdr3_nt: TGTGCCAGCATTGGACAGCTGAGCTCTGGAAACACCATATATTTT; cdr3_aa: CASIGQLSSGNTIYF
j_call: TRBJ1-5; d_call: NA; v_call: TRBV19; clone_size: NA; cdr3_nt: TGTGCCAGTAGTATCGGCAAGAATCAGCCCCAGCATTTT; cdr3_aa: CASSIGKNQPQHF
j_call: TRBJ2-1; d_call: TRBD2; v_call: TRBV18; clone_size: NA; cdr3_nt: TGTGCCAGCTCCGGAGCTTTAGCGGGTGCCTACAATGAGCAGTTCTTC; cdr3_aa: CASSGALAGAYNEQFF
j_call: TRBJ2-7; d_call: NA; v_call: TRBV28; clone_size: NA; cdr3_nt: TGTGCCAGCAGTTCCCGGTCCGCCCCCCGAAGCTACGAGCAGTACTTC; cdr3_aa: CASSSRSAPRSYEQYF